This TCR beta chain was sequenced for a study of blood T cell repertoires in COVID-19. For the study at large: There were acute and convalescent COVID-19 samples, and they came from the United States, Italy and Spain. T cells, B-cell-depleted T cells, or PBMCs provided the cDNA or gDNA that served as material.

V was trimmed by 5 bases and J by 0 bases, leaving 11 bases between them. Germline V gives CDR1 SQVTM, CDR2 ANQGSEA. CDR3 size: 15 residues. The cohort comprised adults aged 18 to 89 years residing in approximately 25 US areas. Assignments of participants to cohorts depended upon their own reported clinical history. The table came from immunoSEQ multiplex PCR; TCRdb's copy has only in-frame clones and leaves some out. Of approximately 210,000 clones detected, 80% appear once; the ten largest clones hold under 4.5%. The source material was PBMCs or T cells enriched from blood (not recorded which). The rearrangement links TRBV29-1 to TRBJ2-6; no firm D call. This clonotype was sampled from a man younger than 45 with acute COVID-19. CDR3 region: CSVSTKASGANVLTF. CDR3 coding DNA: TGCAGCGTTTCGACAAAAGCCTCTGGGGCCAACGTCCTGACTTTC.